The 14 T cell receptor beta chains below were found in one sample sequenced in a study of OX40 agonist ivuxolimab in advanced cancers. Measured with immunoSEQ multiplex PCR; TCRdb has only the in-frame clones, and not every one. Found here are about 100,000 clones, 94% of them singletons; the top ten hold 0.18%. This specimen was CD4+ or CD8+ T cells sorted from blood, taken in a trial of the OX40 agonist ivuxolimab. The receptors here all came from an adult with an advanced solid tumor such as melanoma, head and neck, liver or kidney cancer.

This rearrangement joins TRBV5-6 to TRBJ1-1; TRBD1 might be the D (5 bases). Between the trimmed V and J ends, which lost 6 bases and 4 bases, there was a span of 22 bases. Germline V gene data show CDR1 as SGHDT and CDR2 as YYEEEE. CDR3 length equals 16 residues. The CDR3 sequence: CASTSRKGWWGTEAFF. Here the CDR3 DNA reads TGTGCCAGCACCTCCCGAAAGGGGTGGTGGGGCACTGAAGCTTTCTTT.

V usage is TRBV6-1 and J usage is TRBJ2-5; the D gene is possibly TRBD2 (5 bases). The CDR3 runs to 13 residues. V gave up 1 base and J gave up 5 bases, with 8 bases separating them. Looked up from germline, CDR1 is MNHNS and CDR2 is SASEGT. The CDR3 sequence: CASSEGWEETQYF. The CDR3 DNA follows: TGTGCCAGCAGTGAAGGCTGGGAGGAGACCCAGTACTTC.

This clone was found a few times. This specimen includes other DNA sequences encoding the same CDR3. CDR3 in DNA: TGCGCCAGCAGCTTACAAGAGACCCAGTACTTC. This translates into CASSLQETQYF. J is TRBJ2-5 and V is TRBV5-1, with unresolved D. Looked up from germline, CDR1 is SGHRS and CDR2 is YFSETQ. V lost 2 bases, J lost 2 bases, and 1 base lay in between. CDR3 size: 11 residues.

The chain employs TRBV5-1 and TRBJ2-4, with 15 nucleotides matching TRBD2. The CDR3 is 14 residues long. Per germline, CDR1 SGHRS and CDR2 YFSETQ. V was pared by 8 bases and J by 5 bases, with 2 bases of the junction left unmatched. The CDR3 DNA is TGCGCCAGGGGACTAGCGGGAGGTCAAAACATTCAGTACTTC. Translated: CARGLAGGQNIQYF.

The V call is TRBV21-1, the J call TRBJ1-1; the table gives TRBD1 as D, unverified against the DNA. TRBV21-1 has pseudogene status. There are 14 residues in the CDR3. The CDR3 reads CASTLQGTNTEAFF. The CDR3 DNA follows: TGTGCCAGTACGTTACAGGGGACGAACACTGAAGCTTTCTTT.

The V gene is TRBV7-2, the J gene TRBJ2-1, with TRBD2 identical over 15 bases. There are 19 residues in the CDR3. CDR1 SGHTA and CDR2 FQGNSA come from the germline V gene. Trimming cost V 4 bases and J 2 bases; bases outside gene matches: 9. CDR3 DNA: TGTGCCAGCAGCTCCCGCGGACTAGCGGGAGGGCCCCCCTACAATGAGCAGTTCTTC. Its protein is CASSSRGLAGGPPYNEQFF. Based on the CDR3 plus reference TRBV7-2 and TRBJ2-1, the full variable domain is GAGVSQSPSNKVTEKGKDVELRCDPISGHTALYWYRQSLGQGLEFLIYFQGNSAPDKSGLPSDRFSAERTGGSVSTLTIQRTQQEDSAVYLCASSSRGLAGGPPYNEQFFGPGTRLTVL.

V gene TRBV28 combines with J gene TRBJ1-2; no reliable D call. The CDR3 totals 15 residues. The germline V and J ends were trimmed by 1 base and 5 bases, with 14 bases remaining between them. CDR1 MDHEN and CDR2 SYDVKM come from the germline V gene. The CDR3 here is CASSLSGIATYGYTF. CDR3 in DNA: TGTGCCAGCAGTTTATCGGGCATAGCTACTTATGGCTACACCTTC.

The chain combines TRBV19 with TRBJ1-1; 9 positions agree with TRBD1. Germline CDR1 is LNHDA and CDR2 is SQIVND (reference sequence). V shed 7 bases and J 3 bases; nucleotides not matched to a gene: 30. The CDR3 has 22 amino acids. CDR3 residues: CASTTRRSKTNRGQPRYTEAFF. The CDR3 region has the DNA TGTGCCAGTACCACACGACGCTCCAAAACGAACAGGGGGCAACCCCGATACACTGAAGCTTTCTTT. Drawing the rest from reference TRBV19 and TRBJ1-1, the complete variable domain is DGGITQSPKYLFRKEGQNVTLSCEQNLNHDAMYWYRQDPGQGLRLIYYSQIVNDFQKGDIAEGYSVSREKKESFPLTVTSAQKNPTAFYLCASTTRRSKTNRGQPRYTEAFFGQGTRLTVV.

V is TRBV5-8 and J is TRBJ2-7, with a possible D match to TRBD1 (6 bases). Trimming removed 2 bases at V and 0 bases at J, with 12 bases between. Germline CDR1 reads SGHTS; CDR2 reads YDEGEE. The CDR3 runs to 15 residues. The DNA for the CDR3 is TGTGCCAGCAGCTTCCCAGGGACAAGCTCCTACGAGCAGTACTTC. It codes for CASSFPGTSSYEQYF. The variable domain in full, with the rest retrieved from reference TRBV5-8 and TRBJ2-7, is EAGVTQSPTHLIKTRGQQATLRCSPISGHTSVYWYQQALGLGLQFLLWYDEGEERNRGNFPPRFSGRQFPNYSSELNVNALELEDSALYLCASSFPGTSSYEQYFGPGTRLTVT.

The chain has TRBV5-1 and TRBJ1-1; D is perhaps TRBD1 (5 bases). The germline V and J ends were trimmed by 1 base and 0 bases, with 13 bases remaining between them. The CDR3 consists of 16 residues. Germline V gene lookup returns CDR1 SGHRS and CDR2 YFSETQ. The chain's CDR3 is CASSLSTDLMNTEAFF. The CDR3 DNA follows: TGCGCCAGCAGCTTGTCGACAGACTTGATGAACACTGAAGCTTTCTTT.

The CDR3, as DNA: TGTGCCAGCAGCCCTCAGGCAGGTTTAAACATTCAGTACTTC. It codes for CASSPQAGLNIQYF. J is TRBJ2-4 and V is TRBV7-9; D ambiguous. The germline gives CDR1 SEHNR, CDR2 FQNEAQ (reference sequence). Between the trimmed V and J ends, which lost 5 bases and 6 bases, there was a span of 14 bases. CDR3 length: 14 residues.

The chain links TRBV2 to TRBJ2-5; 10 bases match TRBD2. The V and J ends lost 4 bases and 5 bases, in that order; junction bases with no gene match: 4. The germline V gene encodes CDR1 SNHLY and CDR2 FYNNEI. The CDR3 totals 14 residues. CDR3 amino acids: CASSASGSKETQYF. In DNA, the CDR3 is TGTGCCAGCAGTGCTAGCGGGAGCAAGGAGACCCAGTACTTC. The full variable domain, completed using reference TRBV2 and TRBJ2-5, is EPEVTQTPSHQVTQMGQEVILRCVPISNHLYFYWYRQILGQKVEFLVSFYNNEISEKSEIFDDQFSVERPDGSNFTLKIRSTKLEDSAMYFCASSASGSKETQYFGPGTRLLVL.

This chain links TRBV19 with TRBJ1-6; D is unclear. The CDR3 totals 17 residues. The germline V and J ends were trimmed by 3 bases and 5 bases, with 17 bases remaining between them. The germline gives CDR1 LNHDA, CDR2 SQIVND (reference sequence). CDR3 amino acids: CASSMGQVILDNSPLHF. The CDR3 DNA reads TGTGCCAGTAGTATGGGTCAGGTTATCTTGGATAATTCACCCCTCCACTTT.

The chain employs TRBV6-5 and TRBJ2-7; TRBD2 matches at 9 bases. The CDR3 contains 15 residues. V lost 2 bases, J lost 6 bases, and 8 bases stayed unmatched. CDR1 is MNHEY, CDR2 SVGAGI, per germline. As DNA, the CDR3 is TGTGCCAGCAGTTACAGTAGCGGGAGTCGCCGCGAGCAGTACTTC. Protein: CASSYSSGSRREQYF.